This TCR beta chain came from a study of blood T cells in healthy people across ages. This clonotype was counted ten times or more. Antigen: not known. Together with a sample-barcoded 5' primer, a J-beta primer mix was included in a second PCR lasting about 6 to 11 cycles. MiXCR, applied by TCRdb to the 5' RACE reads, yields one record per CDR3 protein. The table records roughly 640,000 distinct CDR3 sequences, about 30% of them present only once. Study findings and constraints: Strong correlation linked observed beta diversity and percent naive T cells.

The length of the CDR3 is 10 residues. Trimming left V 6 bases short and J 2 bases short, with 4 bases between. Germline-derived CDR1 and CDR2 are DFQATT and SNEGSKA (reference sequence). Sequencing used blood. The chain carries TRBV20-1 and TRBJ2-5, with D unclear. The receptor comes from an elderly woman in good health. CDR3 sequence (DNA): TGCAGTGCGCAACAAGAGACCCAGTACTTC. Its protein is CSAQQETQYF.